A single sample is the source of the 29 T cell receptor beta chains below, sequenced in a study of regulatory and conventional T cells in RAG deficiency. Assay: immunoSEQ multiplex PCR; the TCRdb copy retains only in-frame clones and omits some. Among about 19,000 clones listed, roughly 89% were seen once. Regulatory T cells were sorted from blood as CD4+ CD25-high CD127-low cells. A further study also used this sample, focusing on regulatory T cells. As that study records: Amplification used 52 TRBV primers and 13 TRBJ primers.

Sequencing used Tregs sorted from blood. The receptor source for this set is a human donor in good health.

CDR3 bases: TGTGCCAGCACCCGGACCTTAGATGAGCAGTTCTTC. Translation: CASTRTLDEQFF. The rearrangement links TRBV7-9 to TRBJ2-1; D unresolved. This CDR3 is 12 amino acids long. From germline, CDR1 is SEHNR and CDR2 FQNEAQ (reference sequence). The ends were cut back, 7 bases at V and 8 bases at J, with 12 bases in the middle. The full variable domain, in which reference TRBV7-9 and TRBJ2-1 provide the parts outside the CDR3, is DTGVSQNPRHKITKRGQNVTFRCDPISEHNRLYWYRQTLGQGPEFLTYFQNEAQLEKSRLLSDRFSAERPKGSFSTLEIQRTEQGDSAMYLCASTRTLDEQFFGPGTRLTVL.

The rearrangement joins TRBV5-1 to TRBJ1-1; D uncertain. CDR1 and CDR2 (germline): SGHRS, YFSETQ. V lost 4 bases and J 6 bases, leaving 13 bases between the germline ends. CDR3 length equals 13 residues. CDR3 sequence: CASSQGGASEAFF. CDR3 nucleotides: TGCGCCAGCAGCCAAGGCGGCGCCTCTGAAGCTTTCTTT.

The chain couples TRBV7-2 to TRBJ2-7; 14 positions agree with TRBD2. CDR1 is SGHTA, CDR2 FQGNSA, per germline. V lost 2 bases, J lost 3 bases, and 12 bases stayed unmatched. This CDR3 region has 19 residues. CDR3 sequence: CASSLLIGLAGGLSYEQYF. The CDR3, as DNA: TGTGCCAGCAGCTTATTAATCGGACTAGCGGGAGGTCTAAGCTACGAGCAGTACTTC.

The CDR3 region is CASSKVNLRQSRANVLTF. CDR3 in DNA: TGTGCCAGCAGTAAAGTTAACTTACGACAAAGTCGGGCCAACGTCCTGACTTTC. The chain couples TRBV6-9 to TRBJ2-6; unclear D gene. V lost 5 bases and J 5 bases, leaving 22 bases between the germline ends. The CDR3 runs 18 residues. From germline, CDR1 is MNHGY and CDR2 SVAAGI.

The chain links TRBV5-1 to TRBJ2-7; D call uncertain. CDR1 is SGHRS and CDR2 is YFSETQ in the germline V gene. The ends were cut back, 2 bases at V and 3 bases at J, with 9 bases in the middle. The CDR3 covers 13 residues. CDR3 bases: TGCGCCAGCAGCTTTTCCGGTCTCTACGAGCAGTACTTC. Protein product: CASSFSGLYEQYF.

The chain couples TRBV18 to TRBJ2-1; D remains ambiguous. Germline values: CDR1 KGHSH, CDR2 LQKENI. V was cut by 6 bases and J by 10 bases, with 25 bases left in between. The length of the CDR3 is 16 residues. The CDR3 reads CASSPTSGPRFSEQFF. As DNA, the CDR3 is TGTGCCAGCTCTCCCACTTCCGGCCCGCGTTTCAGCGAGCAGTTCTTC. Based on the CDR3 plus reference TRBV18 and TRBJ2-1, the full variable domain is NAGVMQNPRHLVRRRGQEARLRCSPMKGHSHVYWYRQLPEEGLKFMVYLQKENIIDESGMPKERFSAEFPKEGPSILRIQQVVRGDSAAYFCASSPTSGPRFSEQFFGPGTRLTVL.

V is TRBV19 and J is TRBJ1-5; weak D call: TRBD1 (5 bases). The V end was cut by 6 bases, the J end by 3 bases, with 12 bases between. CDR1 is LNHDA, CDR2 SQIVND, per germline (reference sequence). CDR3 length: 14 amino acids. This CDR3 is CASRSQEPNQPQHF. In nucleotides, the CDR3 is TGTGCCAGTAGGTCACAGGAACCCAATCAGCCCCAGCATTTT.

The chain combines TRBV30 with TRBJ2-7; 8 nucleotides agree with TRBD1. The CDR3 runs 14 residues. V shed 3 bases and J 0 bases; nucleotides not matched to a gene: 4. Germline V CDR1 and CDR2: GTSNPN, SVGIG (reference sequence). CDR3 sequence: CAWRGQGGSYEQYF. The CDR3 DNA is TGTGCCTGGAGAGGACAGGGCGGCTCCTACGAGCAGTACTTC.

The genes are TRBV18 and TRBJ1-5, with D unresolved. The CDR3 runs 14 residues. Germline CDR1 and CDR2: KGHSH and LQKENI. The V end was cut by 2 bases, the J end by 6 bases, with 11 bases between. The CDR3 loop is CASSPSHGSQPQHF. In DNA, the CDR3 is TGTGCCAGCTCACCAAGCCACGGGAGTCAGCCCCAGCATTTT.

The chain couples TRBV30 to TRBJ1-3, with D unresolved. V was trimmed by 0 bases and J by 2 bases, leaving 11 bases between them. Germline-derived CDR1 and CDR2 are GTSNPN and SVGIG (reference sequence). This CDR3 is built from 15 residues. The CDR3 loop reads CAWSVYSSPGNTIYF. CDR3 bases: TGTGCCTGGAGTGTTTATTCCTCCCCTGGAAACACCATATATTTT.

The chain joins TRBV9 to TRBJ2-3, with D unresolved. V lost 4 bases, J lost 6 bases, and 12 bases lay in between. Germline V gives CDR1 SGDLS, CDR2 YYNGEE. CDR3 length: 13 amino acids. The CDR3 region has the DNA TGTGCCAGCAGCTTGGCCCCAATGGATACGCAGTATTTT. It encodes CASSLAPMDTQYF.

The chain carries TRBV4-1 and TRBJ2-5; D might be TRBD1 (6 bases). The CDR3 contains 17 residues. The V end lost 0 bases, the J end lost 2 bases, and 16 bases lay between the germline ends. The germline V gene encodes CDR1 MGHRA and CDR2 YSYEKL. CDR3 DNA sequence: TGCGCCAGCAGCCAAGATCCTGGCAGGGGTATGCAAGAGACCCAGTACTTC. Its protein product is CASSQDPGRGMQETQYF.

The chain employs TRBV2 and TRBJ2-3, with 10 nucleotides matching TRBD1. J was trimmed by 2 bases and V by 7 bases; bases with no gene match: 3. The CDR3 loop spans 14 amino acids. Germline V lookup: CDR1 SNHLY, CDR2 FYNNEI. CDR3 sequence: CASMTGGPTDTQYF. Written as DNA, the CDR3 is TGTGCCAGCATGACAGGGGGCCCCACAGATACGCAGTATTTT.

Concerning this clone itself: The junction does not match germline at one end; this may be a read error. The chain combines TRBV18 with TRBJ2-1; 7 bases align to TRBD1. Germline-derived CDR1 and CDR2 are KGHSH and LQKENI. This CDR3 spans 17 amino acids. CDR3 region: CASSPRMGQSSHNEQFF. In nucleotides, the CDR3 is TGTGCCAGCTCACCACGCATGGGACAGAGCTCCCACAATGAGCAGTTCTTC.

The genes are TRBV30 and TRBJ2-1, with D possibly called TRBD1 or TRBD2 (5 bases each). Germline CDR1 is GTSNPN and CDR2 is SVGIG (reference sequence). Trimming took off 6 bases at V and 0 bases at J, with 12 bases between the two ends. This CDR3 has 14 amino acids. The CDR3, as DNA: TGTGCCTGCCCCAGGGACGGCTCCTACAATGAGCAGTTCTTC. This encodes CACPRDGSYNEQFF. Full variable domain (remainder filled in from reference TRBV30 and TRBJ2-1): SQTIHQWPATLVQPVGSPLSLECTVEGTSNPNLYWYRQAAGRGLQLLFYSVGIGQISSEVPQNLSASRPQDRQFILSSKKLLLSDSGFYLCACPRDGSYNEQFFGPGTRLTVL.

V and J are TRBV5-1 and TRBJ2-4; a weak D match, TRBD2 (5 bases). The CDR3 has 15 residues. Trimming removed 0 bases at V and 5 bases at J, with 12 bases between. Per germline, CDR1 SGHRS and CDR2 YFSETQ. Here the CDR3 reads CASSLVSGGENIQYF. The CDR3 DNA reads TGCGCCAGCAGCTTGGTCAGTGGAGGAGAAAACATTCAGTACTTC.

This clone was picked up a small number of times. The chain combines TRBV5-4 with TRBJ1-3; D not certain. CDR3 size: 13 residues. Trimming stripped 1 base from V and 3 bases from J, with 5 bases between. The germline gives CDR1 SGHNT, CDR2 YYREEE (reference sequence). The CDR3 is CASSLIGGNTIYF. The CDR3 DNA reads as TGTGCCAGCAGCTTGATTGGTGGAAACACCATATATTTT.

The chain is built from TRBV6-1 and TRBJ2-2; 10 bases fit TRBD2. CDR3 size: 15 residues. The V gene's germline CDR1 is MNHNS and CDR2 SASEGT. The ends lost 6 bases at V and 4 bases at J; junction bases unmatched: 5. CDR3: CASSATSGATGELFF. In DNA form, the CDR3 reads TGTGCCAGCAGCGCAACTAGCGGGGCCACCGGGGAGCTGTTTTTT.

The rearrangement links TRBV25-1 to TRBJ2-7; TRBD2 might be the D (6 bases). CDR1 is MGHDK, CDR2 SYGVNS, per germline. The CDR3 length is 12 residues. V shed 7 bases and J shed 2 bases, with 9 bases lying between them. CDR3 loop: CASTAGPYEQYF. Here the CDR3 DNA reads TGTGCCAGCACCGCGGGGCCCTACGAGCAGTACTTC.

The CDR3 DNA reads TGCGCCAGCAGGCGGGACAGGGCGCGTGGCTACACCTTC. It codes for CASRRDRARGYTF. The genes are TRBV5-1 and TRBJ1-2; TRBD1 matches at 9 bases. V gave up 5 bases and J gave up 7 bases; unmatched junction bases: 6. The CDR3 length is 13 residues. Germline V gene sequence: CDR1 SGHRS, CDR2 YFSETQ.

The chain employs TRBV5-1 and TRBJ2-1, with 11 positions matching TRBD2. This CDR3 has 16 amino acids. Per germline, CDR1 SGHRS and CDR2 YFSETQ. After removal of 4 bases from V and 4 bases from J, the junction contained 7 bases not matched to a gene. The CDR3: CASSAGTSGQYNEQFF. CDR3 nucleotides: TGCGCCAGCAGCGCCGGGACTAGCGGACAATACAATGAGCAGTTCTTC. The full variable domain, its missing parts supplied by reference TRBV5-1 and TRBJ2-1, is KAGVTQTPRYLIKTRGQQVTLSCSPISGHRSVSWYQQTPGQGLQFLFEYFSETQRNKGNFPGRFSGRQFSNSRSEMNVSTLELGDSALYLCASSAGTSGQYNEQFFGPGTRLTVL.

The chain combines TRBV7-9 with TRBJ1-2; 11 bases fit TRBD1. CDR3 length: 15 amino acids. J was trimmed by 7 bases and V by 1 base; bases with no gene match: 5. Germline CDR1 reads SEHNR; CDR2 reads FQNEAQ (reference sequence). The CDR3 protein is CASSLGTGGFSGYTF. The CDR3 DNA sequence: TGTGCCAGCAGCTTAGGGACAGGGGGCTTTAGTGGCTACACCTTC.

This sequence joins TRBV7-8 and TRBJ1-5; D is possibly TRBD1 (6 bases). V was pared by 1 base and J by 5 bases, with 15 bases between. CDR1 and CDR2 from the germline V gene are SGHVS and FQNEAQ. This CDR3 is built from 16 residues. The CDR3 is CASSLVGGASYQPQHF. The CDR3 DNA sequence: TGTGCCAGCAGCTTAGTTGGGGGGGCATCGTATCAGCCCCAGCATTTT.

V is TRBV25-1 and J is TRBJ1-2; tentative D call: TRBD1 (6 bases). Germline lookup yields CDR1 MGHDK and CDR2 SYGVNS. This CDR3 is 17 amino acids long. V was pared by 4 bases and J by 8 bases, with 26 bases between. CDR3 sequence reads: CASSGRGGGSTVRGYTF. In DNA, the CDR3 is TGTGCCAGCAGTGGCCGCGGGGGCGGATCCACGGTGCGAGGCTACACCTTC.

V usage is TRBV1 and J usage is TRBJ1-2; TRBD1 is taken as the D call from the table, unchecked against the DNA. TRBV1 is flagged as a pseudogene. This CDR3 region has 13 residues. In DNA, the CDR3 is TGCACCAGCTTACACCGGGACAGGGGGATACACACCTTC. Translated: CTSLHRDRGIHTF.

The chain is built from TRBV6-1 and TRBJ1-2; perhaps TRBD1 as D (6 bases). V dropped 6 bases and J dropped 4 bases, with 15 bases sitting between them. CDR3 length: 14 residues. CDR1 and CDR2 from the germline V gene are MNHNS and SASEGT. The CDR3, as DNA: TGTGCCAGCAGCCGAGTAGGGGGAGGCTATGGCTACACCTTC. This sequence encodes CASSRVGGGYGYTF.

The chain uses TRBV19 and TRBJ1-1, with D unresolved. The CDR3 contains 15 residues. Germline V gene sequence: CDR1 LNHDA, CDR2 SQIVND (reference sequence). Trimming took off 4 bases at V and 0 bases at J, with 12 bases between the two ends. CDR3 nucleotide sequence: TGTGCCAGTAGTAAACAAGACACCATGAACACTGAAGCTTTCTTT. Its protein product is CASSKQDTMNTEAFF.

The chain is built from TRBV5-6 and TRBJ2-6, with D perhaps matching TRBD2 (6 bases). The CDR3 has 19 amino acids. The germline V gene encodes CDR1 SGHDT and CDR2 YYEEEE. Between the trimmed V and J ends, which lost 1 base and 4 bases, there was a span of 21 bases. CDR3 DNA sequence: TGTGCCAGCAGCTTGCTCGGCGGAGGGCGGTTTTCGGGGGCCAACGTCCTGACTTTC. Translation: CASSLLGGGRFSGANVLTF. Supplemented by reference TRBV5-6 and TRBJ2-6, the full variable domain reads DAGVTQSPTHLIKTRGQQVTLRCSPKSGHDTVSWYQQALGQGPQFIFQYYEEEERQRGNFPDRFSGHQFPNYSSELNVNALLLGDSALYLCASSLLGGGRFSGANVLTFGAGSRLTVL.

The chain carries TRBV2 and TRBJ2-4, with TRBD2 identical over 8 bases. V shed 4 bases, J shed 3 bases, and the junction held 14 bases outside the gene matches. There are 18 residues in the CDR3. Germline assignment: CDR1 SNHLY and CDR2 FYNNEI. CDR3 amino acids: CASSVPSWSGGGKNIQYF. CDR3 DNA sequence: TGTGCCAGCAGTGTCCCTAGTTGGAGCGGGGGAGGCAAAAACATTCAGTACTTC.